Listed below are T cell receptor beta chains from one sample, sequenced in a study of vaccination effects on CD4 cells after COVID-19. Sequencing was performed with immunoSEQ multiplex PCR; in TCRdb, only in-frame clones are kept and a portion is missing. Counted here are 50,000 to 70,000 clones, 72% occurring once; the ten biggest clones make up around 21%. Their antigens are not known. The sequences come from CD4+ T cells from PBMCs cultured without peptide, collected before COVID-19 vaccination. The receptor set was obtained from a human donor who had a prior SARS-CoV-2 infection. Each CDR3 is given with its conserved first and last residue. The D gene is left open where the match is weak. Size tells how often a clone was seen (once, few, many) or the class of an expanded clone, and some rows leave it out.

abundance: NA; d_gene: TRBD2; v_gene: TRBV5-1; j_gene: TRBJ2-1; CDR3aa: CASSLGLAGAPRDEQFF; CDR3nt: TGCGCCAGCAGCCTCGGACTAGCGGGGGCCCCAAGAGATGAGCAGTTCTTC
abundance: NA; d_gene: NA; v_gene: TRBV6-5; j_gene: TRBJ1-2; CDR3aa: CASGSDLNYGYTF; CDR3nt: TGTGCCAGCGGTTCCGACTTAAACTATGGCTACACCTTC
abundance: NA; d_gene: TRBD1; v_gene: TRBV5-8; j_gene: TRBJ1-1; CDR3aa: CASSAGQLMNTEAFF; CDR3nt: TGTGCCAGCAGCGCGGGACAGCTCATGAACACTGAAGCTTTCTTT
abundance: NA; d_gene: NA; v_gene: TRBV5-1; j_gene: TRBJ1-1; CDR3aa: CASSLQTGALNTEAFF; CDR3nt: TGCGCCAGCAGTTTGCAGACGGGGGCGCTGAACACTGAAGCTTTCTTT
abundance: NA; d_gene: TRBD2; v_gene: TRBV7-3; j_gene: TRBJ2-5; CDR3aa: CASSLTSGSSETQYF; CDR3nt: TGTGCCAGCAGCTTAACTAGCGGGAGTTCGGAGACCCAGTACTTC
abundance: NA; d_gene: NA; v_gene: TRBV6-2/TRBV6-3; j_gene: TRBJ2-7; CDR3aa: CASSYSMLSGHRSYEQYF; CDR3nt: TGTGCCAGCAGTTACTCGATGCTTAGCGGCCACCGCTCCTACGAGCAGTACTTC
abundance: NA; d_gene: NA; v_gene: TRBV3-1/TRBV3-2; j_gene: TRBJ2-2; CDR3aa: CASSYGSAGELFF; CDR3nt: TGTGCCAGCAGCTATGGTAGCGCCGGGGAGCTGTTTTTT
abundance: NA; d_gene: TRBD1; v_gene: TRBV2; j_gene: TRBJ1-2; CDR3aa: CASSERSGGQNYGYTF; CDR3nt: TGTGCCAGCAGTGAACGAAGTGGGGGACAGAACTATGGCTACACCTTC
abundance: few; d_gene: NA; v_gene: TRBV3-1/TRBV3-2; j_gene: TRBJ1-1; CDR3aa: CASSQEWRDAKAFF; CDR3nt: TGTGCCAGCAGCCAAGAGTGGAGGGACGCGAAAGCTTTCTTT
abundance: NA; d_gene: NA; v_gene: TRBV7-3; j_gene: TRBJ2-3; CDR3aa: CASSLGTSSDTQYF; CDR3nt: TGTGCCAGCAGCCTGGGGACTTCCTCGGATACGCAGTATTTT
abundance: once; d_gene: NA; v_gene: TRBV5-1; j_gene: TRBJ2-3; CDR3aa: CASSPGYTDTQYF; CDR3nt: TGCGCCAGCAGCCCTGGGTACACAGATACGCAGTATTTT
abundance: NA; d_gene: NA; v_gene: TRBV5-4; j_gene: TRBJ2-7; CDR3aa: CASSSSNYYEQYF; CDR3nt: TGTGCCAGCAGCTCCTCCAATTACTACGAGCAGTACTTC
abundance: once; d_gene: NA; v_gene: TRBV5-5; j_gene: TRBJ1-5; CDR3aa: CASSGGWWPGSGQPQHF; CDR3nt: TGTGCCAGCAGCGGCGGGTGGTGGCCGGGGAGCGGTCAGCCCCAGCATTTT
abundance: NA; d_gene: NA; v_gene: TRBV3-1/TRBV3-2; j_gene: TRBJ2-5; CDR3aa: CASSQASGQETQYF; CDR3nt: TGTGCCAGCAGCCAAGCGTCAGGGCAAGAGACCCAGTACTTC
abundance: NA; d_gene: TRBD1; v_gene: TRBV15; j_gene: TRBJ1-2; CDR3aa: CATSRGTGSNYGYTF; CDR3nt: TGTGCCACCAGCAGAGGGACAGGCTCGAACTATGGCTACACCTTC
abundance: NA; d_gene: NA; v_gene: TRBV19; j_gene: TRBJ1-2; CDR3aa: CASSIVQGVYGYTF; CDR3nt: TGTGCCAGTAGTATAGTCCAGGGCGTATATGGCTACACCTTC
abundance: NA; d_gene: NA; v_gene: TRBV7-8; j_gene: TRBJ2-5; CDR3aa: CASSFSRRPETQYF; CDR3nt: TGTGCCAGCAGCTTTAGTCGGCGTCCGGAGACCCAGTACTTC
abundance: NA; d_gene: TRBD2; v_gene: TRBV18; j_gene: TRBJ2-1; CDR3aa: CASSPPGLAGASEQFF; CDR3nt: TGTGCCAGCTCACCACCGGGACTAGCGGGAGCTAGTGAGCAGTTCTTC
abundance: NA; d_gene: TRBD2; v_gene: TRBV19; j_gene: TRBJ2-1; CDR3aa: CASSISGSPYNEQFF; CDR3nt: TGTGCCAGTAGTATTAGCGGGAGTCCTTACAATGAGCAGTTCTTC
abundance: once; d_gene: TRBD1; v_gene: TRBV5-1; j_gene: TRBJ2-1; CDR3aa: CASSLDRGSNEQFF; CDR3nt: TGCGCCAGCAGCTTGGACAGGGGTAGCAATGAGCAGTTCTTC
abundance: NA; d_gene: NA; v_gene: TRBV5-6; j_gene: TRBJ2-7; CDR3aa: CASSLGGPYEQYF; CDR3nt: TGTGCCAGCAGCTTGGGGGGGCCCTACGAGCAGTACTTC
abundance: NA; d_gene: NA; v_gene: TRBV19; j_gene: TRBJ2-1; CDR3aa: CASSTPGLKNEQFF; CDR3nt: TGTGCCAGTAGTACCCCCGGGCTGAAAAATGAGCAGTTCTTC
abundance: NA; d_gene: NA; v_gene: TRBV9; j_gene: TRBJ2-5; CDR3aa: CASSVGGPWGETQYF; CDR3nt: TGTGCCAGCAGCGTAGGAGGTCCTTGGGGGGAGACCCAGTACTTC
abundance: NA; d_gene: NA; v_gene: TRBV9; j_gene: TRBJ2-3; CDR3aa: CASSNGVAASTDTQYF; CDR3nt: TGTGCCAGCAGCAACGGTGTAGCGGCTAGCACAGATACGCAGTATTTT
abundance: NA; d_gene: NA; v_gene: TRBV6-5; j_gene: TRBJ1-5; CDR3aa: CASKPDYSNQPQHF; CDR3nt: TGTGCCAGCAAGCCAGACTATAGCAATCAGCCCCAGCATTTT
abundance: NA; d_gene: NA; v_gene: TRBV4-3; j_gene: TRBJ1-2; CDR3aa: CASSQELRGGYTF; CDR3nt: TGCGCCAGCAGCCAAGAATTGCGGGGTGGCTACACCTTC
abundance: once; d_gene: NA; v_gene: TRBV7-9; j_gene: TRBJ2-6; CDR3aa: CASSLVGGDSGANVLTF; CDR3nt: TGTGCCAGCAGCTTAGTGGGGGGCGACTCTGGGGCCAACGTCCTGACTTTC
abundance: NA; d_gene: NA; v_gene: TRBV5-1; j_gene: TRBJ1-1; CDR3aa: CASSLGTGGPNTEAFF; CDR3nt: TGCGCCAGCAGCTTGGGCACGGGAGGGCCGAACACTGAAGCTTTCTTT
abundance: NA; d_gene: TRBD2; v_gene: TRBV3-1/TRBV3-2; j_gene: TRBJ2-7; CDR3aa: CAIPRLAGSYEQYF; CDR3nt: TGTGCCATCCCCCGACTAGCGGGATCCTACGAGCAGTACTTC
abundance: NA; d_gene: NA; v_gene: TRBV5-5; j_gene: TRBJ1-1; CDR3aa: CASSPLALQHTEAFF; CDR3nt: TGTGCCAGCAGCCCCTTAGCCCTCCAACACACTGAAGCTTTCTTT
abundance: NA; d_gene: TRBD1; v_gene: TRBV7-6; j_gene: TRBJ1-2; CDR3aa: CASSRQGFYGYTF; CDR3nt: TGTGCCAGCAGCCGACAGGGGTTCTATGGCTACACCTTC
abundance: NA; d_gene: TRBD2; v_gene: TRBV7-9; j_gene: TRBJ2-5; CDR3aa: CASSLAGGKRGQETQYF; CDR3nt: TGTGCCAGCAGCTTAGCTGGGGGGAAGCGGGGACAAGAGACCCAGTACTTC
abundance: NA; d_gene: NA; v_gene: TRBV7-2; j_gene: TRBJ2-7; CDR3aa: CASSFYPGEAEQYF; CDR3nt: TGTGCCAGCAGCTTTTATCCGGGAGAAGCCGAGCAGTACTTC
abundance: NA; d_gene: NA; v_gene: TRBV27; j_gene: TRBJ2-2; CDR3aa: CASSLNTGELFF; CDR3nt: TGTGCCAGCAGTTTAAACACCGGGGAGCTGTTTTTT
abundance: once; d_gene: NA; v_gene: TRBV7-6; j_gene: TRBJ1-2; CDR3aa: CASSYDRTGRGYTF; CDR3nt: TGTGCCAGCAGCTACGACAGGACCGGTCGGGGCTACACCTTC
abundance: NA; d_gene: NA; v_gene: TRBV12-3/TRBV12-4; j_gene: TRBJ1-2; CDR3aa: CASSQQWYGYTF; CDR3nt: TGTGCCAGCAGTCAACAGTGGTATGGCTACACCTTC
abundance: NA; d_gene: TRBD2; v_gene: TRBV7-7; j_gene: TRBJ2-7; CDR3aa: CASRARLASYEQYF; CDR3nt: TGTGCTAGCAGGGCAAGACTAGCGTCCTACGAGCAGTACTTC
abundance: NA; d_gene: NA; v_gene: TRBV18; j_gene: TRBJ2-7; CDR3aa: CASSLPGKYEQYF; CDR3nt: TGTGCCAGCTCACTCCCAGGGAAGTACGAGCAGTACTTC
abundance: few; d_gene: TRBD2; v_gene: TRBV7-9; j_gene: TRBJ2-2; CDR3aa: CASSLASGHTGELFF; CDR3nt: TGTGCCAGCAGCTTAGCTAGCGGGCACACCGGGGAGCTGTTTTTT
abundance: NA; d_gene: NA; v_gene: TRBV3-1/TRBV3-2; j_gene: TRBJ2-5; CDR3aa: CASRDGGQETQYF; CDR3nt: TGTGCCAGCAGAGATGGGGGTCAAGAGACCCAGTACTTC
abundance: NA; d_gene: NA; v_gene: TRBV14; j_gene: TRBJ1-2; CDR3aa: CASSQGQQYGYTF; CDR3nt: TGTGCCAGCAGCCAAGGACAGCAGTATGGCTACACCTTC
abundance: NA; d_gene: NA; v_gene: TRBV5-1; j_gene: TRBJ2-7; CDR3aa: CASSYSARGEQYF; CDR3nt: TGCGCCAGCAGCTATAGCGCCCGGGGCGAGCAGTACTTC
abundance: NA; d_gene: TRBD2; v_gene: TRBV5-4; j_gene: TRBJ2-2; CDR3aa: CASSTGLAGFTGELFF; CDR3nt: TGTGCCAGCAGCACGGGACTAGCGGGATTCACCGGGGAGCTGTTTTTT
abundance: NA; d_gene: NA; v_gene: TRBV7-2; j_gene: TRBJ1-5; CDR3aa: CASSLVGDSNQPQHF; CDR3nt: TGTGCCAGCAGCTTAGTGGGGGATAGCAATCAGCCCCAGCATTTT
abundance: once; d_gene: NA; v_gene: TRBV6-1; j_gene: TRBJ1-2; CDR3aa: CASSEALGHQGYGYTF; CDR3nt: TGTGCCAGCAGTGAAGCTTTAGGCCATCAGGGCTATGGCTACACCTTC
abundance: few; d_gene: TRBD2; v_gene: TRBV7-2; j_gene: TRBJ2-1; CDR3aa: CASSLTPGLGNEQFF; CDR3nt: TGTGCCAGCAGCTTAACTCCGGGACTAGGGAATGAGCAGTTCTTC
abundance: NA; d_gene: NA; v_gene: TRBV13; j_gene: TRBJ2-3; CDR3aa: CASSYLEAQYF; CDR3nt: TGTGCCAGCAGCTACCTTGAGGCGCAGTATTTT
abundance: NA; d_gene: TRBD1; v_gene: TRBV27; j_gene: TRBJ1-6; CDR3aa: CASSLSGTGNSPLHF; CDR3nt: TGTGCCAGCAGTTTATCCGGGACAGGGAATTCACCCCTCCACTTT
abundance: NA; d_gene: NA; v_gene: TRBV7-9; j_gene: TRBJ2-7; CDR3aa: CASSPSGLLYEQYF; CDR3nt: TGTGCCAGCAGCCCTAGTGGCCTGCTCTACGAGCAGTACTTC